This T cell receptor beta chain was retrieved from a study of cytomegalovirus exposure and HLA in healthy donors. Study context: There were about 85 million unique TCRs (from HLA-typed donors) in an early data release.

Germline trimming cut 7 bases from V and 2 bases from J; bases unmatched to any gene: 4. Germline V gene sequence: CDR1 SNHLY, CDR2 FYNNEI. CDR3 length: 14 amino acids. Use of 60 Vbeta and 13 Jbeta primers characterized the PCR. Clones were read by immunoSEQ multiplex PCR, and TCRdb kept only the in-frame ones, dropping some. Found here are about 98,000 clones, around 70% of them singletons; the top ten hold about 2.5%. As for this clone: The antigen is unknown.

Study results and limitations: In vitro work confirmed that a few CMV-associated chains recognize CMV antigens. TCR beta sequences reportedly predicted the HLA-A and HLA-B alleles of most subjects accurately.

Sequencing was performed on PBMCs. This TCR came from a man over 45 in good health and CMV-seronegative. J is TRBJ2-5 and V is TRBV2; TRBD2 agrees at 10 bases. The chain's CDR3 is CASTRAGGQETQYF. The DNA of the CDR3 is TGTGCCAGCACTAGAGCGGGGGGGCAAGAGACCCAGTACTTC.